This record concerns one TCR beta chain sequence. The authors' processing: Nucleated cell number was recorded as an estimate derived from reference gene primer amplification. Libraries were prepared by immunoSEQ multiplex PCR; TCRdb keeps only in-frame clonotypes and omits some of them. The V and J calls and clone size come from that table; D and trimming were worked out from the DNA. The repertoire includes some 160,000 clones, 80% to 90% of them detected once, and roughly 3% sits in the top ten. This sample was taken from a study of blood T cell repertoires in COVID-19. For the study at large: Sites in the United States, Italy and Spain provided acute and convalescent COVID-19 samples. Sources were T cells, B-cell-depleted T cells, or PBMCs; the material itself was cDNA or gDNA.

Looked up from germline, CDR1 is MNHNS and CDR2 is SASEGT. CDR3 length: 14 amino acids. The ends were cut back, 0 bases at V and 8 bases at J, with 13 bases in the middle. The clonotype was recovered from a woman in her fifties or sixties with active COVID-19. The chain links TRBV6-1 to TRBJ1-2; no clear D. The sequenced sample consisted of peripheral blood. CDR3 nucleotide sequence: TGTGCCAGCAGTGAAGCGTCAAGGGAGAAGGGCTACACCTTC. Translating gives CASSEASREKGYTF.